One and the same sample provided the 2 T cell receptor beta chains below, sequenced in a study of Ad26.COV2.S vaccination and SARS-CoV-2 variants. The table came from immunoSEQ multiplex PCR; TCRdb's copy has only in-frame clones and leaves some out. The table records around 94,000 clones, about three quarters of them present only once. The sequenced sample was peripheral blood, obtained after recovery from COVID-19. The origin of the receptors is a human donor who had recovered from COVID-19.

The chain employs TRBV6-5 and TRBJ2-5; the D is unclear. V lost 6 bases and J lost 2, with 4 bases in between. Germline V gene sequence: CDR1 MNHEY, CDR2 SVGAGI. The length of the CDR3 is 11 residues. The DNA for the CDR3 is TGTGCCAGCAGGGGGCAAGAGACCCAGTACTTC. Translated, it gives CASRGQETQYF.

This clone has just one count. The genes are TRBV27 and TRBJ2-3; D might be TRBD1 or TRBD2, each matching 7 bases. Per the germline V gene, CDR1 is MNHEY and CDR2 is SMNVEV (reference sequence). The CDR3 consists of 15 residues. Trimming removed 7 bases from V and 2 bases from J, with 16 bases in between. For the CDR3, the DNA is TGTGCCAGCAACCTGGGGGGGACAGCCACAGATACGCAGTATTTT. Translation gives CASNLGGTATDTQYF.